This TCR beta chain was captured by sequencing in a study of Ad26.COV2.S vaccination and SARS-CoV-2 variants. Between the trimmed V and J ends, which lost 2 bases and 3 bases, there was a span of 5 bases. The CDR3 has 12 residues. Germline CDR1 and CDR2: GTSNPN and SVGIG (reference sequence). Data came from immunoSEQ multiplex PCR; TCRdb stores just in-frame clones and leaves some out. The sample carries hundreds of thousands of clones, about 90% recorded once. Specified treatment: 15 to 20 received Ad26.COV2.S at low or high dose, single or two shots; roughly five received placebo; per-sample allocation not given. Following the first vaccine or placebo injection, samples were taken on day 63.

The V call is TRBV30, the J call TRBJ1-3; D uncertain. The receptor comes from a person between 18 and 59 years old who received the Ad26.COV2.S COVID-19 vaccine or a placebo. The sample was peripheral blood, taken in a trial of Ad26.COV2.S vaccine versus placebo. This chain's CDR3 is CAWSTGGNTIYF. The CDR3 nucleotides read TGTGCCTGGAGTACGGGTGGAAACACCATATATTTT.